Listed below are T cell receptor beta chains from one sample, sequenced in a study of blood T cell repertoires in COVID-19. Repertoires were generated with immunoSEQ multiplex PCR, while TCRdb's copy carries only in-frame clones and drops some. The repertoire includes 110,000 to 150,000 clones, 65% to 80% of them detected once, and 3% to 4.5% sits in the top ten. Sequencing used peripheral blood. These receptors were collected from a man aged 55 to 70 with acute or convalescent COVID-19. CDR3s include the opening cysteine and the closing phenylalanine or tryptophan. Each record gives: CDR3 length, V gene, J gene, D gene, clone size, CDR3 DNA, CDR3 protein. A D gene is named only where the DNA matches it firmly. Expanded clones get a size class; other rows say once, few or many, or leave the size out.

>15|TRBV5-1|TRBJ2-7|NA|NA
TGCGCCAGCAGCTTCGGCGGCAACCCTTCCTACGAGCAGTACTTC
CASSFGGNPSYEQYF
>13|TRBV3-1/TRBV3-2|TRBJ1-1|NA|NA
TGTGCCAGCAGCCCACGTATAGACACTGAAGCTTTCTTT
CASSPRIDTEAFF
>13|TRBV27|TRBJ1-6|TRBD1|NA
TGTGCCAGCAGTTCGGACAGGGTCTCACCCCTCCACTTT
CASSSDRVSPLHF
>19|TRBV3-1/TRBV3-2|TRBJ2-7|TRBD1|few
TGTGCCAGCAGCCATAAGGGGCAGGGGGCGCCGAAGGTTTCCTACGAGCAGTACTTC
CASSHKGQGAPKVSYEQYF
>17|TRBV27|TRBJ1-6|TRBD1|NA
TGTGCCAGCAGTTTAAGCGTTTGGGACAGGGGACGATCACCCCTCCACTTT
CASSLSVWDRGRSPLHF
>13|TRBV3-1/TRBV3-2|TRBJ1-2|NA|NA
TGTGCCAGCAGCCAACCCCAGGCCTATGGCTACACCTTC
CASSQPQAYGYTF
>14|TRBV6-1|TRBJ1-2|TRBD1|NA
TGTGCCAGCAGTGATTCGGGACAGGGAAAAGGCTACACCTTC
CASSDSGQGKGYTF
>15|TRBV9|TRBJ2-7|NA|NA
TGTGCCAGCAGTCCTAGTTTTATGGAGGACTACGAGCAGTACTTC
CASSPSFMEDYEQYF
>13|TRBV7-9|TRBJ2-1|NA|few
TGTGCCAGCAGCTTAGGCCGGGCTAGCGTGCAGTTCTTC
CASSLGRASVQFF
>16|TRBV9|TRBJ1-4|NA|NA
TGTGCCAGCAGCCTCAATTCGGGAGGGGCTAATGAAAAACTGTTTTTT
CASSLNSGGANEKLFF
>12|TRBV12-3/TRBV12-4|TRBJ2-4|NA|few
TGTGCCAGCAGTCCCACCAGGAACATTCAGTACTTC
CASSPTRNIQYF
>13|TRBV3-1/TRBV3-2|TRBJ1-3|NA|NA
TGTGCCAGCAGCGAAACAGCTGGAAACACCATATATTTT
CASSETAGNTIYF
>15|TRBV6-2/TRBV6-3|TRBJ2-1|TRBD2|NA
TGTGCCAGCAGTTACTCCAAGACTAGCGGGAGGGTGAAGTTCTTC
CASSYSKTSGRVKFF
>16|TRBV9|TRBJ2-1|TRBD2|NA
TGTGCCAGCAGCGTAGGACTAGCGGGAGTTGAAAATGAGCAGTTCTTC
CASSVGLAGVENEQFF
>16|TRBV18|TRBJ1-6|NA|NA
TGTGCCAGCTCACCCCGAACTGGCCTGGAGAATTCACCCCTCCACTTT
CASSPRTGLENSPLHF
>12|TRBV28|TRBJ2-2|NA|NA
TGTGCCAGCAGTTTGCCGGGGGAATGGCTGTTTTTT
CASSLPGEWLFF
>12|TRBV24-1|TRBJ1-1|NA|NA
TGTGCCACCAGTGGACGGGACACTGAAGCTTTCTTT
CATSGRDTEAFF
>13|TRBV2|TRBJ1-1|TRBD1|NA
TGTGCCAGCAGTACCAACAGGGGGACTGAAGCTTTCTTT
CASSTNRGTEAFF
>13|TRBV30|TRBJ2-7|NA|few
TGTGCCTGGAGTGTCGCGGTCTCCTACGAGCAGTACTTC
CAWSVAVSYEQYF
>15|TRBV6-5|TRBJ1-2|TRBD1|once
TGTGCCAGCAGTCCCTGGACAGGGTCTAACTATGGCTACACCTTC
CASSPWTGSNYGYTF
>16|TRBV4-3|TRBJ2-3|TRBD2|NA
TGCGCCAGCAGCCATGCCGGACTAGCGGGCCCAGATACGCAGTATTTT
CASSHAGLAGPDTQYF
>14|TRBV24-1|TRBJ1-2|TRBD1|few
TGTGCCACCAGTGATTGGGCAGGGGGCCATGGCTACACCTTC
CATSDWAGGHGYTF
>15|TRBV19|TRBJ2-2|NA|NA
TGTGCCAGTAGTATAGGGAGGGTTGGGACCGGGGAGCTGTTTTTT
CASSIGRVGTGELFF
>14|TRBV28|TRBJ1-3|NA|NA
TGTGCCAGCAGTTTACCCTCTACTGGAAACACCATATATTTT
CASSLPSTGNTIYF
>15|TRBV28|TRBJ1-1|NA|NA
TGTGCCAGCAGCCTGGGGGGGCTCTGGAACACTGAAGCTTTCTTT
CASSLGGLWNTEAFF
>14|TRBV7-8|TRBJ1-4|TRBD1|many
TGTGCCAGCAGCCCCTCGGACAGGGGTGAAAAACTGTTTTTT
CASSPSDRGEKLFF
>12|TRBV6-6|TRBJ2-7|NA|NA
TGTGCCAGCAGTGATGAAAGAGGCGAGCAGTACTTC
CASSDERGEQYF
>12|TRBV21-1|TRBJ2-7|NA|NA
TGTGCCAGCAGCGCACAGGGTGGGGAGCAGTACTTC
CASSAQGGEQYF
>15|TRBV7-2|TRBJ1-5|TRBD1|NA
TGTGCCAGCAGCTTAACCGGGACAGGTAATCAGCCCCAGCATTTT
CASSLTGTGNQPQHF
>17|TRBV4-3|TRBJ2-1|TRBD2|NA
TGCGCCAGCAGCCAAGGTAGCGGGTTTAGCTCCTACAATGAGCAGTTCTTC
CASSQGSGFSSYNEQFF
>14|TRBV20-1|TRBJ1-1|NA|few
TGCAGTGCTAGTCCAGGGGCGGTGAACACTGAAGCTTTCTTT
CSASPGAVNTEAFF
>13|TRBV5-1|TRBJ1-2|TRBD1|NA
TGCGCCAGCAGCATGACAGGGGAAGAAGGCTACACCTTC
CASSMTGEEGYTF
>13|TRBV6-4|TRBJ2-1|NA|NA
TGTGCCACTTCGATACTAACGCACCATGAGCAGTTCTTC
CATSILTHHEQFF
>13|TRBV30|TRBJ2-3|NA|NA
TGTGCCTGGAGTGTAGGGGGCACAGATACGCAGTATTTT
CAWSVGGTDTQYF
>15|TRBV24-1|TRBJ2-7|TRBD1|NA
TGTGCCACCAGTGAGACCGGGACAGCGATCTACGAGCAGTACTTC
CATSETGTAIYEQYF
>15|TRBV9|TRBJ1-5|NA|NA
TGTGCCAGCAGCGTAGAGGCCGGGTCCGGTGAGGCCCAGCATTTT
CASSVEAGSGEAQHF
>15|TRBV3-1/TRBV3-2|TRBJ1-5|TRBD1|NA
TGTGCCAGCAGTTTCTTCGACAGGGGGCTTCAGCCCCAGCATTTT
CASSFFDRGLQPQHF
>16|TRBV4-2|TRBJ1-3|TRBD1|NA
TGTGCCAGCAGCCTCCAGACAGGGGGGTTTGGAAACACCATATATTTT
CASSLQTGGFGNTIYF
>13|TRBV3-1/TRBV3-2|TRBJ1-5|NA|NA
TGTGCCAGCAGTCCCAGGGATAATCAGCCCCAGCATTTT
CASSPRDNQPQHF
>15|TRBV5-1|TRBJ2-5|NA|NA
TGCGCCAGCAGCCCGGCGGGAAGACCACAAGAGACCCAGTACTTC
CASSPAGRPQETQYF
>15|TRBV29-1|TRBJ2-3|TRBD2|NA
TGCAGCGTAACTAGCGGGGGGACTAGCACAGATACGCAGTATTTT
CSVTSGGTSTDTQYF
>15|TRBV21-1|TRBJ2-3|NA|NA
TGTGCCAGCAGCAAGGAGGGGAGAAAGACAGATACGCAGTATTTT
CASSKEGRKTDTQYF
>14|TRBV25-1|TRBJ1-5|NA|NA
TGTGCCAGCAGTGATGCCCGGGGGACTCAGCCCCAGCATTTT
CASSDARGTQPQHF
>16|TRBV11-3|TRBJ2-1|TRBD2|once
TGTGCCAGCAGCTTAGAAGGGACTACCTCCTACAATGAGCAGTTCTTC
CASSLEGTTSYNEQFF
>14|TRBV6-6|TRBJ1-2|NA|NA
TGTGCCAGCAGTTACGGAGGAGGGGAATCAGGCTACACCTTC
CASSYGGGESGYTF
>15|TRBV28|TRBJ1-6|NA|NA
TGTGCCAGCAGTTTTACTTTCCAGGGAGGTTCACCCCTCCACTTT
CASSFTFQGGSPLHF
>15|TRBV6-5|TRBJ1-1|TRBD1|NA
TGTGCCAGCCGGGACAGACCTTCTATGAACACTGAAGCTTTCTTT
CASRDRPSMNTEAFF
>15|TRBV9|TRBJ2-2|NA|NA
TGTGCCAGCAGTGAACAGAGGGCGCGCACCGGGGAGCTGTTTTTT
CASSEQRARTGELFF